The clone carrying this TCR beta chain has more than one count but fewer than ten. This record belongs to a study of patients and donors after allogeneic stem cell transplantation. Trimming stripped 4 bases from V and 4 bases from J, with 16 bases between. The CDR3 has 15 residues. The germline V gene encodes CDR1 MGHDK and CDR2 SYGVNS. One entry per CDR3 protein, called by TCRdb with MiXCR from the RT-PCR reads. The sample shows roughly 200,000 distinct CDR3 sequences, around 41% of them seen only once. The chain carries TRBV25-1 and TRBJ1-1; D gene uncertain. Sequenced input: blood, either unsorted or a sorted T cell fraction (not recorded which). The origin of this receptor is a human donor who was either an allogeneic HSCT recipient or a stem cell or donor lymphocyte infusion donor (not recorded which). It is not recorded whose cells these are; they may come from a transplant donor. CDR3 sequence: CASSGGVNWGTEAFF. The CDR3 bases are TGTGCCAGCAGTGGTGGAGTCAACTGGGGCACTGAAGCTTTCTTT.